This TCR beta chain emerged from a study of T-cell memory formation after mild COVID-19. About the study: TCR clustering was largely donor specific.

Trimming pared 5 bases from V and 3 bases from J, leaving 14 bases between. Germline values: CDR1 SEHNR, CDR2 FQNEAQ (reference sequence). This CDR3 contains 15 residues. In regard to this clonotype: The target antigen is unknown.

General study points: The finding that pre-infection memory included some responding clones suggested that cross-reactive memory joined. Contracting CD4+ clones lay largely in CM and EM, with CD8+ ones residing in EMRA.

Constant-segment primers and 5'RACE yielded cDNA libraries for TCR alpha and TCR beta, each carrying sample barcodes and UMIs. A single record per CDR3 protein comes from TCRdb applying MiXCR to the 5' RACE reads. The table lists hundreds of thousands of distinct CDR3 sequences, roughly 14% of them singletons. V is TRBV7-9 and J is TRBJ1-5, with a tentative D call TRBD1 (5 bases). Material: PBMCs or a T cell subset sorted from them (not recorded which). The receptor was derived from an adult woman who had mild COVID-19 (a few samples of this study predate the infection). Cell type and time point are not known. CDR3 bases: TGTGCCAGCAGCGCAGGGCAGGGTCCCAATCAGCCCCAGCATTTT. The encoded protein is CASSAGQGPNQPQHF.